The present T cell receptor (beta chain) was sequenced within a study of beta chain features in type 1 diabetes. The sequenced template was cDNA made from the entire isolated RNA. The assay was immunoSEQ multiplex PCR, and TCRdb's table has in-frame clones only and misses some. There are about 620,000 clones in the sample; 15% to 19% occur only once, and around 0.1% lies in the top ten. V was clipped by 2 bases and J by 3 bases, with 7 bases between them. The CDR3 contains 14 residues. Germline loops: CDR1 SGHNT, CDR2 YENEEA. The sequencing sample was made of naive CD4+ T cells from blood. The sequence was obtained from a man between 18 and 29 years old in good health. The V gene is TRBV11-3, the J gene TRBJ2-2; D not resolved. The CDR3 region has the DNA TGTGCCAGCAGCTTACAAGGGTACACCGGGGAGCTGTTTTTT. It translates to CASSLQGYTGELFF. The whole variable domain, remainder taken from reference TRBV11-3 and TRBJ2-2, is EAGVVQSPRYKIIEKKQPVAFWCNPISGHNTLYWYLQNLGQGPELLIRYENEEAVDDSQLPKDRFSAERLKGVDSTLKIQPAELGDSAVYLCASSLQGYTGELFFGEGSRLTVL.